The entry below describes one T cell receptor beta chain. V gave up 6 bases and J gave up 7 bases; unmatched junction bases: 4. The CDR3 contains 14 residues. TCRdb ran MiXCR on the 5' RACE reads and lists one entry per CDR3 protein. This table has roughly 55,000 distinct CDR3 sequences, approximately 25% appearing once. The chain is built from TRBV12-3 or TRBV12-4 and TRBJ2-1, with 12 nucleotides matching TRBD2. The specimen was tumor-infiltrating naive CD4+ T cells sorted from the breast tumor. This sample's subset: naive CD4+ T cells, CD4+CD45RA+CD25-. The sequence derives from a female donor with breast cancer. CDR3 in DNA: TGTGCCAGCAGACTAGCGGGAGGACTAAATGAGCAGTTCTTC. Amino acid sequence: CASRLAGGLNEQFF.